A single sample is the source of the 5 T cell receptor beta chains below, sequenced in a study of T cell repertoires in aging, cancer and after chemotherapy. The template was genomic DNA from peripheral blood, not RNA. TRB rearrangements spanning V, D and J were amplified using mixed TRB-A/B primers. TCRdb re-called the multiplex PCR reads through MiXCR, storing one row per CDR3 protein. The sample consists of 5,000 or so distinct CDR3 sequences, about 21% of them appearing once. The source material was blood. All receptors derive from a human donor in good health. The donor label of this sample is uncertain.

By share, this clonotype counts as medium-sized (0.01 to 0.1%). This sequence joins TRBV30 and TRBJ1-1; TRBD1 matches at 8 bases. The germline gives CDR1 GTSNPN, CDR2 SVGIG (reference sequence). This CDR3 comprises 13 residues. Trimming at V came to 3 bases and at J to 5 bases, leaving 5 bases not matched to a gene. The CDR3 DNA is TGTGCCTGGAGGGGTCAGGGGGCTACTGAAGCTTTCTTT. It codes for CAWRGQGATEAFF.

This sequence joins TRBV5-1 and TRBJ2-5; TRBD2 matches 11 bases. CDR1 is SGHRS and CDR2 is YFSETQ in the germline V gene. Losses at the gene ends were 0 bases for V and 5 bases for J; bases not matched to a gene: 18. The CDR3 has 20 residues. The CDR3 sequence: CASSLAFELAGVGRSETQYF. As DNA, the CDR3 is TGCGCCAGCAGCTTGGCCTTTGAACTAGCGGGGGTTGGTAGGTCGGAGACCCAGTACTTC.

V is TRBV27 and J is TRBJ2-7; D not certain. V shed 1 base and J shed 9 bases, with 16 bases lying between them. The germline V gene encodes CDR1 MNHEY and CDR2 SMNVEV (reference sequence). This CDR3 region has 14 residues. For the CDR3, the DNA is TGTGCCAGCAGTTTATTGGACGGGCTACGACGGCAGTACTTC. Amino acids: CASSLLDGLRRQYF.

V usage is TRBV11-2 and J usage is TRBJ2-1; TRBD2 might be the D (5 bases). The CDR3 has 13 amino acids. Trimming left V 2 bases short and J 5 bases short, with 7 bases between. CDR1 SGHAT and CDR2 FQNNGV come from the germline V gene. The CDR3 reads CASSLRRDNEQFF. CDR3 DNA: TGTGCCAGCAGCTTAAGGCGGGACAATGAGCAGTTCTTC. The full variable domain, in which reference TRBV11-2 and TRBJ2-1 provide the parts outside the CDR3, is EAGVAQSPRYKIIEKRQSVAFWCNPISGHATLYWYQQILGQGPKLLIQFQNNGVVDDSQLPKDRFSAERLKGVDSTLKIQPAKLEDSAVYLCASSLRRDNEQFFGPGTRLTVL.

This clonotype was counted only a few times. The chain employs TRBV27 and TRBJ1-5, with 7 bases aligning to TRBD1. J lost 4 bases, V lost 5 bases, and 8 bases had no gene match. The CDR3 has 15 amino acids. Germline values: CDR1 MNHEY, CDR2 SMNVEV (reference sequence). CDR3 DNA sequence: TGTGCCAGCAGTAAACAGGGGCCTGGGAATCAGCCCCAGCATTTT. Translation: CASSKQGPGNQPQHF.